A single sample gave rise to the 17 T cell receptor beta chains below, sequenced in a study of blood T cell repertoires in COVID-19. Libraries were prepared by immunoSEQ multiplex PCR; TCRdb keeps only in-frame clonotypes and omits some of them. The repertoire has fewer than 300,000 clones, roughly 90% of them found once; the top ten carry 4%. Input material: peripheral blood. The receptors stem from a man between 60 and 70 years old who had recovered from COVID-19.

This chain uses TRBV30 with TRBJ1-5; a weak D match, TRBD1 (6 bases). Germline V CDR1 and CDR2: GTSNPN, SVGIG (reference sequence). CDR3 length equals 13 residues. Trimming took off 0 bases at V and 6 bases at J, with 9 bases between the two ends. Here the CDR3 DNA reads TGTGCCTGGAGTGTACGGGGGGCTCAGCCCCAGCATTTT. Protein: CAWSVRGAQPQHF.

The chain is built from TRBV30 and TRBJ1-5; a possible D gene is TRBD1 (6 bases). Per the germline V gene, CDR1 is GTSNPN and CDR2 is SVGIG (reference sequence). V was clipped by 7 bases and J by 0 bases, with 22 bases between them. There are 17 residues in the CDR3. The CDR3 DNA sequence: TGTGCCTACCGCCAAGGACAGCTTTTTAATAGCAATCAGCCCCAGCATTTT. Protein product: CAYRQGQLFNSNQPQHF.

The chain recombines TRBV6-6 with TRBJ1-1, with D possibly being TRBD1 (5 bases). CDR3 size: 13 residues. Trimming shortened V by 4 bases and J by 1 base, and 7 bases separated the two germline ends. Germline-derived CDR1 and CDR2 are MNHNY and SVGAGI (reference sequence). The CDR3 region has the DNA TGTGCCAGCAGTTTTCAGGGGAACACTGAAGCTTTCTTT. Protein sequence: CASSFQGNTEAFF.

The chain joins TRBV7-6 to TRBJ2-2; 7 bases map to TRBD2. The CDR3 spans 18 residues. V lost 0 bases to trimming and J lost 0 bases; unmatched junction nucleotides: 7. CDR1 is SGHVS, CDR2 FNYEAQ, per germline. The CDR3 DNA reads TGTGCCAGCAGCTTAGCGCCTGCTCGGGGGGCGAACACCGGGGAGCTGTTTTTT. Amino acid sequence: CASSLAPARGANTGELFF.

The chain employs TRBV7-9 and TRBJ1-1; D unresolved. The CDR3 is 14 amino acids. From germline, CDR1 is SEHNR and CDR2 FQNEAQ (reference sequence). Trimming cost V 1 base and J 6 bases, with 12 bases left between them. The CDR3 DNA reads as TGTGCCAGCAGCTTAGTTGGGCTTAATTCTGAAGCTTTCTTT. It translates to CASSLVGLNSEAFF.

The chain employs TRBV3-1 (or the pseudogene TRBV3-2) and TRBJ2-7; TRBD1 aligns across 7 bases. The V gene end was trimmed by 2 bases and the J gene end by 2 bases; junction bases not matched to a gene: 3. Per germline, CDR1 LGHDT and CDR2 YNNKEL (reference sequence). This CDR3 contains 14 residues. The CDR3 spells CASSQKGATYEQYF. Here the CDR3 DNA reads TGTGCCAGCAGCCAAAAGGGGGCAACCTACGAGCAGTACTTC.

The chain is built from TRBV9 and TRBJ2-5; 8 bases agree with TRBD2. The CDR3 totals 14 residues. The trim removed 4 bases at V and 2 bases at J, leaving 4 bases unmatched. Per germline, CDR1 SGDLS and CDR2 YYNGEE. CDR3 loop: CASSRGGTQETQYF. The CDR3, as DNA: TGTGCCAGCAGCCGCGGGGGGACTCAAGAGACCCAGTACTTC.

This rearrangement joins TRBV15 to TRBJ1-1; D possibly corresponds to TRBD1 (6 bases). This CDR3 spans 19 amino acids. V was pared by 1 base and J by 0 bases, with 21 bases between. The germline V gene encodes CDR1 LNHNV and CDR2 YYDKDF (reference sequence). For the CDR3, the DNA is TGTGCCACCAGCAGAGTTTTTGGCCAGGGGTGGGGAGTGAACACTGAAGCTTTCTTT. As protein: CATSRVFGQGWGVNTEAFF.

The chain recombines TRBV7-6 with TRBJ2-3; 7 nucleotides agree with TRBD1. V dropped 4 bases and J dropped 4; count of bases not matched to a gene: 8. The CDR3 is made up of 15 amino acids. Germline CDR1 and CDR2: SGHVS and FNYEAQ. In DNA, the CDR3 is TGTGCCAGCAGCTCCGTCGACAGGGCTGCAGATACGCAGTATTTT. Translated, it gives CASSSVDRAADTQYF.

J is TRBJ1-1 and V is TRBV6-5, with TRBD1 as a possible D gene (6 bases). This CDR3 has 15 residues. Deletions cut 5 bases from V and 0 bases from J, with 13 bases between. Germline lookup yields CDR1 MNHEY and CDR2 SVGAGI. CDR3 protein: CASSPRGGMNTEAFF. The CDR3, as DNA: TGTGCCAGCAGTCCCAGGGGTGGGATGAACACTGAAGCTTTCTTT.

This clone was detected only once. CDR3 nucleotide sequence: TGTGCCAGCAGCTCACTCGTGAACACTGAAGCTTTCTTT. Translating gives CASSSLVNTEAFF. V usage is TRBV7-3 and J usage is TRBJ1-1; D gene ambiguous. The CDR3 covers 13 residues. Germline CDR1 and CDR2: SGHTA and FQGTGA. V lost 4 bases and J 0 bases, leaving 6 bases between the germline ends.

The gene calls are TRBV4-2 and TRBJ1-4, with 8 bases aligning to TRBD1. CDR3 length: 15 residues. Germline V gene data show CDR1 as LGHNA and CDR2 as YNFKEQ. V lost 0 bases to trimming and J lost 8 bases; unmatched junction nucleotides: 5. The CDR3: CASSQEGTGGEKLFF. In DNA form, the CDR3 reads TGTGCCAGCAGCCAAGAGGGGACAGGAGGCGAAAAACTGTTTTTT.

V and J are TRBV11-2 and TRBJ2-5; 9 nucleotides match TRBD1. Trimming removed 5 bases from V and 5 bases from J; junction bases left unmatched: 6. Germline assignment: CDR1 SGHAT and CDR2 FQNNGV. The length of the CDR3 is 14 residues. The CDR3 protein is CASSNTGGRETQYF. CDR3 in DNA: TGTGCCAGCAGCAATACAGGGGGCCGGGAGACCCAGTACTTC.

The J gene is TRBJ1-1, the V gene TRBV11-1, with D possibly TRBD1 on 5 matching bases. V was pared by 2 bases and J by 0 bases, with 10 bases between. The V gene's germline CDR1 is SGHAT and CDR2 FQDESV (reference sequence). The CDR3 is 15 residues long. The CDR3: CASSLSGSMNTEAFF. The CDR3 DNA is TGTGCCAGCAGCTTATCAGGGTCCATGAACACTGAAGCTTTCTTT.

The V gene is TRBV5-6, the J gene TRBJ2-7; D may be TRBD2 (7 bases). The CDR3 contains 15 residues. Trimming took off 4 bases at V and 0 bases at J, with 14 bases between the two ends. Looked up from germline, CDR1 is SGHDT and CDR2 is YYEEEE. The CDR3: CASSRGRGSSYEQYF. CDR3 sequence (DNA): TGTGCCAGCAGCAGGGGGAGGGGGAGCTCCTACGAGCAGTACTTC.

The rearrangement uses TRBV27 and TRBJ1-4; a possible D gene is TRBD1 (5 bases). The CDR3 spans 16 residues. V gave up 1 base and J gave up 0 bases, with 9 bases separating them. Germline CDR1 is MNHEY and CDR2 is SMNVEV (reference sequence). This CDR3 is CASSLWGGATNEKLFF. In DNA form, the CDR3 reads TGTGCCAGCAGTTTATGGGGGGGGGCAACTAATGAAAAACTGTTTTTT.

The gene calls are TRBV10-3 and TRBJ1-6; 9 nucleotides line up with TRBD1. The CDR3 has 14 amino acids. After removal of 6 bases from V and 7 bases from J, the junction contained 4 bases not matched to a gene. The germline gives CDR1 ENHRY, CDR2 SYGVKD. CDR3 in amino acids: CAISRQGDNSPLHF. The CDR3 DNA reads TGTGCCATCAGCAGACAGGGGGACAATTCACCCCTCCACTTT.